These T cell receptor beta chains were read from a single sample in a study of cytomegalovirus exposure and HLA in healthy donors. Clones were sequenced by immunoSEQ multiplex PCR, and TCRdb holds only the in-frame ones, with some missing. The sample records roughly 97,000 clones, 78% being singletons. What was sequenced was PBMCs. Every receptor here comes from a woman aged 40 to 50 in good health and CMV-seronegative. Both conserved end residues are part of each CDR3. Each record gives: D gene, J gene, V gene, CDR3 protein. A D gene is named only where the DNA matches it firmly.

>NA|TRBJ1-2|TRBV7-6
CASSSLNYGYTF
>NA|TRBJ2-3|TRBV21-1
CASSKRGRVVQYF
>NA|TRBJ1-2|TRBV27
CASSFGGVNKGGYTF
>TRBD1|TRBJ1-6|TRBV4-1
CASSQVRDRGTSPLHF
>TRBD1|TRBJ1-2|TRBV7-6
CASSFRTGGASGDGYTF
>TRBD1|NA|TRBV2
CASLGQGPHEQYF
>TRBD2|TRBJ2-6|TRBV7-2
CASSSTGGTGANVLTF
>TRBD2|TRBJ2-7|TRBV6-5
CASSYSPSGTSYEQYF
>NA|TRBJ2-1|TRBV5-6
CASSSRTIYNEQFF
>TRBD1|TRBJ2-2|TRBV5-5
CASAPRTGNTGELFF
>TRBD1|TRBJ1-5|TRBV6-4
CANSRDRGCQPQHF
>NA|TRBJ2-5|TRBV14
CASSPTPTTRQETQYF